This T cell receptor beta chain derives from a study of T cells in Graves' hyperthyroidism and ophthalmopathy. Background on the study: Upon initial diagnosis and before any treatment, peripheral blood was collected.

Germline V CDR1 and CDR2: SNHLY, FYNNEI. The V and J ends lost 7 bases and 1 base, in that order; junction bases with no gene match: 10. The CDR3 extends over 17 amino acids. This clonotype was counted only a few times. Its antigen is currently unknown. Exclusion criteria comprised uncontrolled infection, other autoimmune disease, pregnancy or lactation. PBMCs were obtained from approximately 10 ml fresh peripheral blood. Notes on the study in general: Blood also carried most thyroid clonotypes expanded above 0.001.

TCR beta CDR3 regions were amplified from RNA transcripts. In the first-round RT-PCR of the TCR CDR3, the HTBI primer set was used. Using its own MiXCR run on the multiplex PCR reads, TCRdb lists one record per CDR3 protein. In the table there are 620,000 or so distinct CDR3 sequences, about 14% of which are singletons. The chain recombines TRBV2 with TRBJ2-3; TRBD2 matches 11 bases. This clonotype originated in a woman in her forties or fifties with Graves' ophthalmopathy. The material sequenced was blood. CDR3 coding DNA: TGTGCCAGCAATAGACTAGCGGGAATTGTGGGCACAGATACGCAGTATTTT. Its translation is CASNRLAGIVGTDTQYF.